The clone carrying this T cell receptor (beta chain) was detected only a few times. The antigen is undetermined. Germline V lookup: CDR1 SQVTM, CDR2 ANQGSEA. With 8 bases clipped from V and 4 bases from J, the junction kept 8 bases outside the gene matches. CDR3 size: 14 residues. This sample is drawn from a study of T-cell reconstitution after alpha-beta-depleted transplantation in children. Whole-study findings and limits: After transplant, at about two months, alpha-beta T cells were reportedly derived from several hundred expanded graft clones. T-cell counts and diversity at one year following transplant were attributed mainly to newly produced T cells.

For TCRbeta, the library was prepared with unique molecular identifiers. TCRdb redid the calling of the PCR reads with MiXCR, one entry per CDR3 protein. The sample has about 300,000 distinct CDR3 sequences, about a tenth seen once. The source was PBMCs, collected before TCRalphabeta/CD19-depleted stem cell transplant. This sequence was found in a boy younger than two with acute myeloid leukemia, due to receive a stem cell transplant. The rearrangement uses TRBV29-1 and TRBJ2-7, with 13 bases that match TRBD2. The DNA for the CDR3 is TGCAGCTACTCCGGACTAGCGGGAGCTTACGAGCAGTACTTC. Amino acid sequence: CSYSGLAGAYEQYF.